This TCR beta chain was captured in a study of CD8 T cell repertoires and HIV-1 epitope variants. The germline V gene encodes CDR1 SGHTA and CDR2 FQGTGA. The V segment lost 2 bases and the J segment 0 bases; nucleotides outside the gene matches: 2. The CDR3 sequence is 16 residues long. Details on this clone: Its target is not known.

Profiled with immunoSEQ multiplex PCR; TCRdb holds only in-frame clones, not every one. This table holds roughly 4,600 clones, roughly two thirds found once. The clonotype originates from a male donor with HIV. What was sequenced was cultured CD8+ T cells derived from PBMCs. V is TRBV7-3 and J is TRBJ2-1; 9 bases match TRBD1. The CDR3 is CASSLAGQGSYNEQFF. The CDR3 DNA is TGTGCCAGCAGCTTAGCGGGACAGGGCTCCTACAATGAGCAGTTCTTC.